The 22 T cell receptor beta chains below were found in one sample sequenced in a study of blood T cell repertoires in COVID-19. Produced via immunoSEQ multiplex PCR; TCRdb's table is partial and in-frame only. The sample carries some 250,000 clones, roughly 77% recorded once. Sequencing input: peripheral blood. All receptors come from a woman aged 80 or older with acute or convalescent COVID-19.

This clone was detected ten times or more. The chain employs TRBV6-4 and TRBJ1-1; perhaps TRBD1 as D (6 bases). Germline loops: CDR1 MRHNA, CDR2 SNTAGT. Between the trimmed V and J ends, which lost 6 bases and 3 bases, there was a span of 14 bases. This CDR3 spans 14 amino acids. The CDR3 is CASSPKYRDTEAFF. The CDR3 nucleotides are TGTGCCAGCAGCCCAAAATACAGGGACACTGAAGCTTTCTTT.

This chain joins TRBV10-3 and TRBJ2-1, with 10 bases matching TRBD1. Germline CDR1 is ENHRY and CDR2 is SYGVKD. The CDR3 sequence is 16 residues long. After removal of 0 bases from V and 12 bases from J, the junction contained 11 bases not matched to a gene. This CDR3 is CAISESGGTGDRSQFF. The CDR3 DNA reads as TGTGCCATCAGTGAGTCGGGCGGGACAGGGGATCGGTCGCAGTTCTTC.

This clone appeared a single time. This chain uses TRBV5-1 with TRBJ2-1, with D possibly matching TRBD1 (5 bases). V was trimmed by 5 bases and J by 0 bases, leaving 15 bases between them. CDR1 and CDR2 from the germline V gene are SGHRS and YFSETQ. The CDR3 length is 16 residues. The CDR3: CASRPRQLPSYNEQFF. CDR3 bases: TGCGCCAGCAGACCCCGACAGCTCCCCTCCTACAATGAGCAGTTCTTC.

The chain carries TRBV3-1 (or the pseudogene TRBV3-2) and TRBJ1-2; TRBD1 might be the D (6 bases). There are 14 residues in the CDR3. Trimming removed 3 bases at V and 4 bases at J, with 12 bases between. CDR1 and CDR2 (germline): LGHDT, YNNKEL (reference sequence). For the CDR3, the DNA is TGTGCCAGCAGCCAGAATCAGGGGATCTATGGCTACACCTTC. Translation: CASSQNQGIYGYTF.

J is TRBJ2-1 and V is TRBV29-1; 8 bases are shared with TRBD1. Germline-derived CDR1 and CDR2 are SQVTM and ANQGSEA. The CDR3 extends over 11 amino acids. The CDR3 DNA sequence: TGCAGTGGCGGGACAGGCGGTGAGCAGTTCTTC. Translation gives CSGGTGGEQFF.

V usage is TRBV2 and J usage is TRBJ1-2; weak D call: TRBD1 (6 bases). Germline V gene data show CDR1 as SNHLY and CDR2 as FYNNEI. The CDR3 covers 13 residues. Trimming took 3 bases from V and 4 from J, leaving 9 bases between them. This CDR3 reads CASSDRQAYGYTF. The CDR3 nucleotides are TGTGCCAGCAGTGACCGACAGGCCTATGGCTACACCTTC.

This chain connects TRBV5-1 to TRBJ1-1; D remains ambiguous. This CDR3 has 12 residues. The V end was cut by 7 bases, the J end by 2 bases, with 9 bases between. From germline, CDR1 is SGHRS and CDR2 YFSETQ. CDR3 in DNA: TGCGCCAGCGCGGCTATTAACACTGAAGCTTTCTTT. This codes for CASAAINTEAFF.

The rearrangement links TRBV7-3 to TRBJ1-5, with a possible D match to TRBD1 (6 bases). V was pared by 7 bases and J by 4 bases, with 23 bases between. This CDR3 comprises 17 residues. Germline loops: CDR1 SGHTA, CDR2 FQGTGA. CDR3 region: CASTSTGVGGFNQPQHF. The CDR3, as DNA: TGTGCCAGCACCTCCACCGGGGTTGGGGGCTTTAATCAGCCCCAGCATTTT.

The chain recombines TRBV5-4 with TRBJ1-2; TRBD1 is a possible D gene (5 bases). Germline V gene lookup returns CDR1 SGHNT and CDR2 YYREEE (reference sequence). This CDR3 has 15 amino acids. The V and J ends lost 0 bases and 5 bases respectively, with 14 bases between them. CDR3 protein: CASSLVKGLGYGYTF. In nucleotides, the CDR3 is TGTGCCAGCAGCTTGGTAAAGGGGCTGGGATATGGCTACACCTTC.

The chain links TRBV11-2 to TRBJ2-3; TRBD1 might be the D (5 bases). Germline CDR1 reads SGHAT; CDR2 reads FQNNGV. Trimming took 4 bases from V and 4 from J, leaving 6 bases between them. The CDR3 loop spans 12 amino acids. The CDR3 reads CASSSRADTQYF. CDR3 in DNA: TGTGCCAGCAGCTCCAGGGCAGATACGCAGTATTTT.

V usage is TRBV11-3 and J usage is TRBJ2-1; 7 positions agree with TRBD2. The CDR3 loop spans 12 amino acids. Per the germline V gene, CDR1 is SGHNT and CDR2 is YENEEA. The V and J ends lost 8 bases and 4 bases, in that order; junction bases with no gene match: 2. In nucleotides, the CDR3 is TGTGCCAGCGGGAGGGTGTACAATGAGCAGTTCTTC. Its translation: CASGRVYNEQFF.

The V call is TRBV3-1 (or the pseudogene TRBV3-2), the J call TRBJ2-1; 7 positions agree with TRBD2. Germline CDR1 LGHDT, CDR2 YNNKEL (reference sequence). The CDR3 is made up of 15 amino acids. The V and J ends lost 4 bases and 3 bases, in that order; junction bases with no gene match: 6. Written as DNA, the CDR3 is TGTGCCAGCAGCCCTGGGGGGACTATCTACAATGAGCAGTTCTTC. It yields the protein CASSPGGTIYNEQFF.

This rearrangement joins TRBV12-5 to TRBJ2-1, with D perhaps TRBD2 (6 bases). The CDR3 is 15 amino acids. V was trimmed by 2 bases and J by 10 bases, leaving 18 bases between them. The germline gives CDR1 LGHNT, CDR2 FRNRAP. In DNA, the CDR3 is TGTGCTAGTGGTTTGTACCAACGGGGACTTTGGGAGCAGTTCTTC. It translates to CASGLYQRGLWEQFF.

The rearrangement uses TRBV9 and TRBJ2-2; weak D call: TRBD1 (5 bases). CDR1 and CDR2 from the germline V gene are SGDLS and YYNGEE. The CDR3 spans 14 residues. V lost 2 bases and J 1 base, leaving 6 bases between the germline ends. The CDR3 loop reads CASSVQGNTGELFF. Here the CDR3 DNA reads TGTGCCAGCAGCGTCCAGGGGAACACCGGGGAGCTGTTTTTT.

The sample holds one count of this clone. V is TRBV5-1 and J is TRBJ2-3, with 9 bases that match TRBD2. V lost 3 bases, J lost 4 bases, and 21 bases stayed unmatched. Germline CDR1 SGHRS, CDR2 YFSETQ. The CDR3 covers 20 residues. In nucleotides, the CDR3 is TGCGCCAGCAGCTCCGGCCGAGTTAGCGGGAGCCGTGTTTTGGCAGATACGCAGTATTTT. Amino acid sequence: CASSSGRVSGSRVLADTQYF.

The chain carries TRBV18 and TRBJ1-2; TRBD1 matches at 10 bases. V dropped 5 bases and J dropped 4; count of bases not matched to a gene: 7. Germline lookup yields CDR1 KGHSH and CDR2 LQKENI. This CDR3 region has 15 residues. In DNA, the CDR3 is TGTGCCAGCTCATATGACAGGGGGCAAGGCTATGGCTACACCTTC. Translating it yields CASSYDRGQGYGYTF.

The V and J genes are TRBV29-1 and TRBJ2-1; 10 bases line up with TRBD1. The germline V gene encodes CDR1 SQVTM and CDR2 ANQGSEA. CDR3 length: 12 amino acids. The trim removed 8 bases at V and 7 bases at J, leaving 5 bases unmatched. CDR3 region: CSPRTGGNEQFF. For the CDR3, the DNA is TGCAGCCCAAGGACAGGGGGTAATGAGCAGTTCTTC.

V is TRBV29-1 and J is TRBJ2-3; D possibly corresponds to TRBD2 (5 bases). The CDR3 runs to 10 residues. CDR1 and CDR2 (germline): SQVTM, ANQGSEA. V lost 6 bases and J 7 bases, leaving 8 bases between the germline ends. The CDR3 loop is CSVGENTQYF. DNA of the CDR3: TGCAGCGTCGGGGAGAATACGCAGTATTTT.

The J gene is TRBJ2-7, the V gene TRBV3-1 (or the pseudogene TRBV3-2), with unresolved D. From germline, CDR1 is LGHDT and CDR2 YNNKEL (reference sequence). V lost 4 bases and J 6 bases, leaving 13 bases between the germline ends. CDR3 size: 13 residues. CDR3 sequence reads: CASSPAPSSEQYF. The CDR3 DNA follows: TGTGCCAGCAGCCCCGCGCCTTCGTCCGAGCAGTACTTC.

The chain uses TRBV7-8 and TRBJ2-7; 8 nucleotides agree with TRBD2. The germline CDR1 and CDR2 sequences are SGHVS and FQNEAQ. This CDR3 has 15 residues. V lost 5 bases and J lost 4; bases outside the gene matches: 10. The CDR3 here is CASSTPGLAGYEQYF. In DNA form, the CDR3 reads TGTGCCAGCAGCACCCCCGGACTAGCTGGATACGAGCAGTACTTC.

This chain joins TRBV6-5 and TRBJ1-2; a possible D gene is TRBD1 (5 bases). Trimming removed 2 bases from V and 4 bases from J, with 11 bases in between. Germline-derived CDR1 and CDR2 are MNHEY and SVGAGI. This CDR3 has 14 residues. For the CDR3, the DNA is TGTGCCAGCAGTTACGACAGTGAGGCCTATGGCTACACCTTC. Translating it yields CASSYDSEAYGYTF.

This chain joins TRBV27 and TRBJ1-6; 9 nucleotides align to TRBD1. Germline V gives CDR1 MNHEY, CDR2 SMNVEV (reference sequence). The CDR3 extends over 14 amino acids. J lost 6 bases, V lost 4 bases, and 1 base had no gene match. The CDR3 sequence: CASSSGQGNSPLHF. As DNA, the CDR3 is TGTGCCAGCAGTTCGGGACAGGGTAATTCACCCCTCCACTTT.